This TCR beta chain comes out of a study of multiple sclerosis patients with progressive multifocal leukoencephalopathy. Produced via immunoSEQ multiplex PCR; TCRdb's table is partial and in-frame only. The sample holds under 35,000 clones, about 87% seen once. Study-level points and caveats: Clones expanded at PML were already present before and during natalizumab. The findings' link to JC virus versus immunocompromise remained uncertain.

CDR1 is LGHNA, CDR2 YNFKEQ, per germline. V dropped 0 bases and J dropped 7; count of bases not matched to a gene: 10. This CDR3 spans 18 amino acids. Regarding time point: time of PML onset. PML in natalizumab-treated patients developed after between roughly 15 and 60 months of natalizumab therapy. The T3 samples were drawn when PML began. With regard to this clone: Its antigen is currently unknown.

The chain couples TRBV4-2 to TRBJ2-4; 12 nucleotides agree with TRBD2. The sequenced sample was PBMCs, obtained from a patient treated with natalizumab. The TCR sequence derives from a woman aged 40 to 50 with progressive multifocal leukoencephalopathy. The DNA for the CDR3 is TGTGCCAGCAGCCAAGATCTGACTAGCGGGAGTTCATGGAACATTCAGTACTTC. Protein product: CASSQDLTSGSSWNIQYF.